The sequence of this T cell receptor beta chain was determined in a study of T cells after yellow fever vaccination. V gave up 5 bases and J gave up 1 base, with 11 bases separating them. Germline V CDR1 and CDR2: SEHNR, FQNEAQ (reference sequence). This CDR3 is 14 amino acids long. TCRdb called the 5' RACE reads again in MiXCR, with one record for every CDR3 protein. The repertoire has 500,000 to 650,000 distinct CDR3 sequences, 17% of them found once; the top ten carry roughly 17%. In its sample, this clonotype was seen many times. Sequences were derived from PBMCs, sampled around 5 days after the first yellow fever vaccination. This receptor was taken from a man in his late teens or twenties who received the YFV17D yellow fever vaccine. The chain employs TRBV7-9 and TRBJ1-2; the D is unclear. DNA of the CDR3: TGTGCCAGCAGCCCTCCTGGGAGTAACTATGGCTACACCTTC. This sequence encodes CASSPPGSNYGYTF. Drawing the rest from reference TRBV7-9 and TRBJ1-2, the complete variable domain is DTGVSQNPRHKITKRGQNVTFRCDPISEHNRLYWYRQTLGQGPEFLTYFQNEAQLEKSRLLSDRFSAERPKGSFSTLEIQRTEQGDSAMYLCASSPPGSNYGYTFGSGTRLTVV.